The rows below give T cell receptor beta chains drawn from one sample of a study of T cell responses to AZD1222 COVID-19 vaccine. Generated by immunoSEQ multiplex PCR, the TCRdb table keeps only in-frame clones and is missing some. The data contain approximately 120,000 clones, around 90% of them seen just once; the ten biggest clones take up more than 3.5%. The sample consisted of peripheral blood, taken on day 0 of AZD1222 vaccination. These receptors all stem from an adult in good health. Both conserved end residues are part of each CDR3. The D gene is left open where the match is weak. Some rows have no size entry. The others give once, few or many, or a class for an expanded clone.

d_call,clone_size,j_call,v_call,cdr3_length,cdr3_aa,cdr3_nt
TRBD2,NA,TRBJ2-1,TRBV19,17,CASSTPSGRGTRGEQFF,TGTGCCAGTAGTACCCCTAGCGGGAGGGGGACCAGGGGGGAGCAGTTCTTC
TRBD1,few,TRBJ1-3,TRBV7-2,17,CASSPNRGQVSGNTIYF,TGTGCCAGCAGCCCCAACCGGGGACAGGTCTCTGGAAACACCATATATTTT
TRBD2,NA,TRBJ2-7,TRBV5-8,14,CASSLAGGLYEQYF,TGTGCCAGCAGCTTAGCGGGGGGGCTTTACGAGCAGTACTTC
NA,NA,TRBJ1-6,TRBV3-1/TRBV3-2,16,CASSQGVNSYNSPLHF,TGTGCCAGCAGCCAAGGTGTGAACTCCTATAATTCACCCCTCCACTTT
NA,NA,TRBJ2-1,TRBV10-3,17,CAISESTRGLRHNEQFF,TGTGCCATCAGTGAGTCGACTCGGGGGCTAAGGCACAATGAGCAGTTCTTC
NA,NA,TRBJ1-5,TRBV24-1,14,CATSDFGNNQPQHF,TGTGCCACCAGTGATTTCGGCAACAATCAGCCCCAGCATTTT
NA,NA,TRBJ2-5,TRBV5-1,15,CASSSTGGLQETQYF,TGCGCCAGCAGCTCCACCGGGGGACTCCAAGAGACCCAGTACTTC
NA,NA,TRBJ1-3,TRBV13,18,CASSLGVVGQASGNTIYF,TGTGCCAGCAGCTTAGGCGTTGTGGGACAAGCCTCTGGAAACACCATATATTTT
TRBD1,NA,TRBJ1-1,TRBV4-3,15,CASSQAQGANTEAFF,TGCGCCAGCAGCCAAGCACAGGGGGCGAACACTGAAGCTTTCTTT
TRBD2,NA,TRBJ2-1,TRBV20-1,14,CSASSLAGEVEQFF,TGCAGTGCTAGTAGTCTAGCGGGAGAGGTGGAGCAGTTCTTC
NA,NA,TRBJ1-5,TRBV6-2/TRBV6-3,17,CASSYSIQGLGNQPQHF,TGTGCCAGCAGTTACTCGATCCAGGGTTTGGGCAATCAGCCCCAGCATTTT
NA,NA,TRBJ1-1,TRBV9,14,CASSVARVDTEAFF,TGTGCCAGCAGCGTAGCGAGGGTGGACACTGAAGCTTTCTTT
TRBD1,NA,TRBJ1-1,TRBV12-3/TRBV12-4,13,CASIATGGTEAFF,TGTGCCAGCATCGCTACAGGGGGCACTGAAGCTTTCTTT
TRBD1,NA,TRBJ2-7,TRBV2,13,CASNGQGGNEQYF,TGTGCCAGCAATGGACAGGGCGGAAACGAGCAGTACTTC
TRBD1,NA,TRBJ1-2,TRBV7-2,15,CASTPGGTGVRGYTF,TGTGCCAGCACCCCAGGGGGTACAGGGGTTAGGGGCTACACCTTC
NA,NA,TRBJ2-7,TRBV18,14,CASSPPDGSSEQYF,TGTGCCAGCTCACCACCGGACGGATCCAGCGAGCAGTACTTC
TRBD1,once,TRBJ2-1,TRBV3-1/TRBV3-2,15,CASSRDSISYNEQFF,TGTGCCAGCAGCCGGGACAGCATCTCCTACAATGAGCAGTTCTTC
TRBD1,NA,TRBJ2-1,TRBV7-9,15,CASSRGTGGFGEQFF,TGTGCCAGCAGCCGAGGGACAGGGGGATTCGGGGAGCAGTTCTTC
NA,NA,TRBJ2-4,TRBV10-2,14,CASSEQGWGNIQYF,TGCGCCAGCAGTGAGCAGGGGTGGGGAAACATTCAGTACTTC
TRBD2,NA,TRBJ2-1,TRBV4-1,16,CASSQGRLAGEGEQFF,TGCGCCAGCAGCCAAGGACGACTAGCGGGAGAGGGTGAGCAGTTCTTC
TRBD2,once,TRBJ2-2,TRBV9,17,CASSVDGGGLNTGELFF,TGTGCCAGCAGCGTAGATGGCGGGGGGTTAAACACCGGGGAGCTGTTTTTT
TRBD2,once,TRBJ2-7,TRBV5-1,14,CASSLLAGGHEQYF,TGCGCCAGCAGCTTGCTGGCGGGAGGGCACGAGCAGTACTTC
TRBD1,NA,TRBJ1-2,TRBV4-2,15,CASSEAGGENYGYTF,TGTGCCAGCAGCGAAGCAGGGGGAGAGAACTATGGCTACACCTTC
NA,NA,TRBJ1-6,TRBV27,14,CASSRVYDNSPLHF,TGTGCCAGCAGTCGGGTCTACGATAATTCACCCCTCCACTTT
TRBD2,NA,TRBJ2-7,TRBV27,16,CASSARLAGNSYEQYF,TGTGCCAGCAGTGCCCGACTAGCGGGGAACTCCTACGAGCAGTACTTC
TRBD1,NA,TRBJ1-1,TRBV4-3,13,CASSQTGDTEAFF,TGCGCCAGCAGCCAAACAGGGGACACTGAAGCTTTCTTT
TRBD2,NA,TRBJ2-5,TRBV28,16,CASSLGWAGGSETQYF,TGTGCCAGCAGTTTAGGCTGGGCGGGAGGGTCAGAGACCCAGTACTTC
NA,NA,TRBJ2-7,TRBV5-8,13,CASSLVTVGEQYF,TGTGCCAGCAGCTTGGTCACAGTAGGTGAGCAGTACTTC
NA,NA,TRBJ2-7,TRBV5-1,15,CASSLTTGLPGEQYF,TGCGCCAGCAGCTTGACGACAGGCCTACCGGGCGAGCAGTACTTC
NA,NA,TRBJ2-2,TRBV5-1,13,CASSWGPDGELFF,TGCGCCAGCAGCTGGGGACCAGACGGGGAGCTGTTTTTT
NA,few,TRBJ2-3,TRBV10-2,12,CASSVGTDTQYF,TGCGCCAGCAGTGTAGGCACAGATACGCAGTATTTT
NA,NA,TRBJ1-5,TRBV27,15,CASRPLDGPNQPQHF,TGTGCCAGCAGACCGTTGGACGGACCCAATCAGCCCCAGCATTTT
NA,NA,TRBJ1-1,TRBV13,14,CASSLGRKASEAFF,TGTGCCAGCAGCTTGGGACGGAAGGCTTCTGAAGCTTTCTTT
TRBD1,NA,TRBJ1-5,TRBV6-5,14,CASSTQGANQPQHF,TGTGCCAGCAGTACACAGGGGGCCAATCAGCCCCAGCATTTT
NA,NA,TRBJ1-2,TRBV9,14,CASSARTVLYGYTF,TGTGCCAGCAGCGCCCGGACAGTCCTCTATGGCTACACCTTC
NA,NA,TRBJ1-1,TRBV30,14,CAWTKGGVMAEAFF,TGTGCCTGGACCAAAGGGGGGGTAATGGCTGAAGCTTTCTTT
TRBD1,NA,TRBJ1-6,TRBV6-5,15,CASSYWTGLNSPLHF,TGTGCCAGCAGTTACTGGACAGGGCTTAATTCACCCCTCCACTTT
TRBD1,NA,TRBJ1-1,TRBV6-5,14,CASSIRGPNTEAFF,TGTGCCAGCAGTATCAGGGGGCCGAACACTGAAGCTTTCTTT
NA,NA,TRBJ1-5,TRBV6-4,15,CASSDGDRRDQPQHF,TGTGCCAGCAGTGACGGTGACAGGAGAGATCAGCCCCAGCATTTT
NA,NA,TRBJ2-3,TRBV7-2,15,CASTPWGVRTDTQYF,TGTGCCAGCACCCCTTGGGGGGTCCGCACAGATACGCAGTATTTT
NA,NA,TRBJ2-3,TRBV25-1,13,CASSAPSADTQYF,TGTGCCAGCAGTGCCCCCTCGGCAGATACGCAGTATTTT
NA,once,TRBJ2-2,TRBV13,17,CASSFPRGGGNTGELFF,TGTGCCAGCAGCTTCCCCCGGGGAGGGGGAAACACCGGGGAGCTGTTTTTT
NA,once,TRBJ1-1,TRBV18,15,CASSIATQMNTEAFF,TGTGCCAGCTCGATCGCGACACAGATGAACACTGAAGCTTTCTTT
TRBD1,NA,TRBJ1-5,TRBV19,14,CASSMTGLERPQHF,TGTGCCAGTAGTATGACAGGGTTGGAAAGGCCCCAGCATTTT
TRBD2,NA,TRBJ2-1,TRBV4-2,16,CASSQGGGGDDNEQFF,TGTGCCAGCAGCCAAGGCGGCGGGGGGGACGACAATGAGCAGTTCTTC
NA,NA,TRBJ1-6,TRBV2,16,CASRGTLSSYNSPLHF,TGTGCCAGCAGGGGGACACTTAGCTCCTATAATTCACCCCTCCACTTT
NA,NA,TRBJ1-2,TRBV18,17,CASSSPSGGQVRYGYTF,TGTGCCAGCTCTTCACCGTCGGGGGGACAAGTCCGCTATGGCTACACCTTC
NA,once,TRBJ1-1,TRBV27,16,CASSLTGTQPNTEAFF,TGTGCCAGCAGCCTGACCGGGACCCAACCGAACACTGAAGCTTTCTTT
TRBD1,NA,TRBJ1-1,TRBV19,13,CASTFTGGTEAFF,TGTGCCAGTACCTTCACAGGGGGCACTGAAGCTTTCTTT
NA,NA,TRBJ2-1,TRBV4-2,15,CASSLAVSSYNEQFF,TGTGCCAGCAGCCTAGCGGTAAGCTCCTACAATGAGCAGTTCTTC
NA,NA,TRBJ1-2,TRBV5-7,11,CASSLVYGYTF,TGTGCCAGCAGCTTGGTCTATGGCTACACCTTC
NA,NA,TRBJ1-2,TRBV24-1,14,CATSDRTAVYGYTF,TGTGCCACCAGTGATCGGACAGCCGTCTATGGCTACACCTTC
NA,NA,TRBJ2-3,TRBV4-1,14,CASSQGRDTDTQYF,TGCGCCAGCAGCCAGGGACGAGATACAGATACGCAGTATTTT
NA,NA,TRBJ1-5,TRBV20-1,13,CSASTELGQPQHF,TGCAGTGCTAGTACAGAGCTGGGTCAGCCCCAGCATTTT
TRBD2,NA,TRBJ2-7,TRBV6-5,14,CASSYGGGSYEQYF,TGTGCCAGCAGTTACGGGGGGGGGTCCTACGAGCAGTACTTC
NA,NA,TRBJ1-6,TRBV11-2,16,CASSLIRSSYNSPLHF,TGTGCCAGCAGCTTAATCCGAAGCTCCTATAATTCACCCCTCCACTTT